This TCR beta chain stems from a study of T cell changes during pregnancy in multiple sclerosis. Per the germline V gene, CDR1 is SGHAT and CDR2 is FQDESV (reference sequence). The CDR3 has 16 residues. V lost 6 bases and J 1 base, leaving 15 bases between the germline ends. This table comes from immunoSEQ multiplex PCR, and its TCRdb copy is limited to in-frame clones, with some not included. Seen here are more than 45,000 clones, about nine tenths observed once, and the top ten hold around 0.25%. This specimen consisted of CD4+ T cells from peripheral blood mononuclear cells, obtained in the second trimester of pregnancy. The chain combines TRBV11-1 with TRBJ2-2, with D perhaps TRBD1 (6 bases). The source of this sequence is a female donor with multiple sclerosis, enrolled in a pregnancy study. The DNA of the CDR3 is TGTGCCAGCAGTTCCAAGGGACATTTGAACACCGGGGAGCTGTTTTTT. It encodes CASSSKGHLNTGELFF.